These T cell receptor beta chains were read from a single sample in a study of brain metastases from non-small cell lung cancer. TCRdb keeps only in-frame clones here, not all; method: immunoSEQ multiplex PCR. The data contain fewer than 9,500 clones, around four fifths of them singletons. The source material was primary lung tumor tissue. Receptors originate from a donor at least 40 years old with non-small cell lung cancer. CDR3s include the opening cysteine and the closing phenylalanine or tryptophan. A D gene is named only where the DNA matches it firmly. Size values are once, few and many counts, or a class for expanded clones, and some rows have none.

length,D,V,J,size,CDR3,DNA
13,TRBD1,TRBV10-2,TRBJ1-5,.,CASRGQVNQPQHF,TGCGCCAGCAGAGGACAGGTTAATCAGCCCCAGCATTTT
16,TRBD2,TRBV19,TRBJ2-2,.,CVSSFYRGTSYGELFF,TGTGTCAGTAGTTTCTACCGCGGGACTAGTTACGGGGAGCTGTTTTTT
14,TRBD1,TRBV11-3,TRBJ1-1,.,CASSPGGEETEAFF,TGTGCCAGCAGCCCAGGGGGGGAAGAGACAGAAGCTTTCTTT
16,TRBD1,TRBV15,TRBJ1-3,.,CATSLTGGSYGNTIYF,TGTGCCACCAGTTTGACAGGGGGTTCGTATGGAAACACCATATATTTT
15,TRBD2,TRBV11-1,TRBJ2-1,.,CASSLVGGAGDEQFF,TGTGCCAGCAGCTTAGTCGGGGGGGCCGGGGATGAGCAGTTCTTC
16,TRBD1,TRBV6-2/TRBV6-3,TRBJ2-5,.,CASSSNDRGGEETQYF,TGTGCCAGCAGTTCAAATGACAGGGGAGGAGAGGAGACCCAGTACTTC
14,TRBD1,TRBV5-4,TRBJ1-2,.,CASSLAGTGGGYTF,TGTGCCAGCAGCTTGGCCGGGACAGGGGGCGGCTACACCTTC
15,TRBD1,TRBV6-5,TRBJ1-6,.,CASRRQGLADSPLHF,TGTGCCAGCAGACGACAGGGCTTGGCGGATTCACCCCTCCACTTT
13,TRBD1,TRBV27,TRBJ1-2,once,CASRLTGRDGYTF,TGTGCCAGCAGATTGACAGGGAGGGATGGCTACACCTTC
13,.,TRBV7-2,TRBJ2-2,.,CASSSRPDGELFF,TGTGCCAGCAGCTCCAGACCCGACGGGGAGCTGTTTTTT
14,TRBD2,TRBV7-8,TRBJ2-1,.,CASSLAGAYNEQFF,TGTGCCAGCAGCCTAGCGGGGGCTTACAATGAGCAGTTCTTC
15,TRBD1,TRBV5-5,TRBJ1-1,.,CASSSDRAVYAEAFF,TGTGCCAGCAGCTCTGACAGGGCGGTTTATGCTGAAGCTTTCTTT
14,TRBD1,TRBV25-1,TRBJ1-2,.,CASGELDRDYGYTF,TGTGCCAGCGGTGAACTTGACAGGGACTATGGCTACACCTTC
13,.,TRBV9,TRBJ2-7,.,CASSPPTAGEQYF,TGTGCCAGCAGCCCCCCAACCGCTGGGGAGCAGTACTTC
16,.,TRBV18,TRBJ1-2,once,CASSPPARAGGIGYTF,TGTGCCAGCTCACCACCTGCTCGAGCGGGGGGGATAGGCTACACCTTC
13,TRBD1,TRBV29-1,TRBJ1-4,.,CSVGTGEGEKLFF,TGCAGCGTTGGGACAGGGGAAGGAGAAAAACTGTTTTTT
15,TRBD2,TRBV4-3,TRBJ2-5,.,CASSQDRGGQETQYF,TGCGCCAGCAGCCAAGATCGGGGGGGCCAAGAGACCCAGTACTTC
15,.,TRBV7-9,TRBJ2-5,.,CASSLAMGTEGTQYF,TGTGCCAGCAGCTTAGCGATGGGGACGGAGGGGACCCAGTACTTC
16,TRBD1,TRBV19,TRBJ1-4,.,CASSIETGTGAEKLFF,TGTGCCAGTAGTATCGAGACCGGGACAGGGGCGGAAAAACTGTTTTTT
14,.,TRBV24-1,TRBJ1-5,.,CAISDRQADRPQHF,TGTGCCATTAGTGACCGACAGGCTGATCGGCCCCAGCATTTT
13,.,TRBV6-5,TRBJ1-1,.,CASNRAVNTEAFF,TGTGCCAGCAATAGGGCAGTGAACACTGAAGCTTTCTTT
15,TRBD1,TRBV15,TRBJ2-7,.,CATSRRQGAVYEQYF,TGTGCCACCAGCAGGCGGCAGGGGGCCGTCTACGAGCAGTACTTC
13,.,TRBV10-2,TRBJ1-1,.,CASSEAGGTEAFF,TGCGCCAGCAGTGAAGCTGGGGGAACTGAAGCTTTCTTT
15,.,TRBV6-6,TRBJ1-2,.,CASSPSRSFNYGYTF,TGTGCCAGCAGTCCGAGCAGATCCTTCAACTATGGCTACACCTTC
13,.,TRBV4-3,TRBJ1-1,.,CASSHRGGTEAFF,TGCGCCAGCAGCCATAGGGGGGGGACTGAAGCTTTCTTT
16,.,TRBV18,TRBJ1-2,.,CASSPRQEGAVYGYTF,TGTGCCAGCTCACCCCGTCAAGAAGGGGCGGTCTATGGCTACACCTTC
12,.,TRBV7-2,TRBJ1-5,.,CASSFGGQPQHF,TGTGCCAGCAGCTTTGGGGGGCAGCCCCAGCATTTT
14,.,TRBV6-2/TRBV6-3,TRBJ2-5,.,CASTPRVGGETQYF,TGTGCCAGCACCCCGAGGGTAGGGGGTGAGACCCAGTACTTC
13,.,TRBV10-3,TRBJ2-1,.,CAISDPRVLEQFF,TGTGCCATCAGTGATCCCAGGGTACTGGAGCAGTTCTTC
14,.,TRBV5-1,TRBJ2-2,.,CGSSHTGGSGELFF,TGCGGCAGCAGCCATACGGGGGGCTCCGGGGAGCTGTTTTTT
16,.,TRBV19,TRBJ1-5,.,CASSTSNAYSNQPQHF,TGTGCCAGTAGTACGTCGAATGCTTATAGCAATCAGCCCCAGCATTTT
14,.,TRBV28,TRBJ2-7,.,CASTPVGGLDEQYF,TGTGCCAGCACCCCGGTCGGGGGCCTGGACGAGCAGTACTTC
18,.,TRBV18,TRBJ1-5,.,CASSPPVTGDRSNQPQHF,TGTGCCAGCTCACCACCGGTTACAGGCGATCGTAGCAATCAGCCCCAGCATTTT
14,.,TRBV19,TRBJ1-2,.,CASRGEPGAYGYTF,TGTGCCAGTAGGGGAGAGCCAGGAGCCTATGGCTACACCTTC
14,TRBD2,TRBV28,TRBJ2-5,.,CASAPGGHQETQYF,TGTGCCAGCGCACCGGGGGGGCACCAAGAGACCCAGTACTTC
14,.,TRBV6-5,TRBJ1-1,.,CASSYRLDSTEAFF,TGTGCCAGCAGTTACCGCCTGGACAGCACTGAAGCTTTCTTT
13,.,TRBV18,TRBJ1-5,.,CASSPGIVQPQHF,TGTGCCAGCTCGCCAGGGATCGTTCAGCCCCAGCATTTT
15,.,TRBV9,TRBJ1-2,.,CASSVEDEGIYGYTF,TGTGCCAGCAGCGTAGAAGATGAGGGTATCTATGGCTACACCTTC
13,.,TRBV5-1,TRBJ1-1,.,CASSLQDGTEAFF,TGCGCCAGCAGCTTGCAGGACGGCACTGAAGCTTTCTTT
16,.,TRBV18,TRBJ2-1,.,CASSPGQLDSYNEQFF,TGTGCCAGCTCACCAGGACAGCTAGACTCCTACAATGAGCAGTTCTTC
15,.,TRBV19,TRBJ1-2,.,CASSSYTVTGYGYTF,TGTGCCAGTAGTTCCTATACAGTTACAGGGTATGGCTACACCTTC
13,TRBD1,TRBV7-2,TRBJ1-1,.,CASSLGQGTEAFF,TGTGCCAGCAGCCTTGGACAGGGAACTGAAGCTTTCTTT
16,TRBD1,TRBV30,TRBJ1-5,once,CAWSSYDRGSNQPQHF,TGTGCCTGGAGTTCTTACGACAGGGGGAGCAATCAGCCCCAGCATTTT
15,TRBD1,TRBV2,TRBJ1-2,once,CASRRGQAVNYGYTF,TGTGCCAGCAGGCGGGGACAGGCGGTTAACTATGGCTACACCTTC
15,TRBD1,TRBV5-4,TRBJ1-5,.,CTSSLGGTENQPQHF,TGTACCAGCAGCTTGGGGGGGACAGAGAATCAGCCCCAGCATTTT
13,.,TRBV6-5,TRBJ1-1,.,CASSGFMNTEAFF,TGTGCCAGCAGCGGCTTTATGAACACTGAAGCTTTCTTT
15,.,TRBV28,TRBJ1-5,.,CASSSLHLRNQPQHF,TGTGCCAGCAGTTCTTTACACCTAAGGAATCAGCCCCAGCATTTT
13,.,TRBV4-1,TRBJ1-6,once,CASSQELNSPLHF,TGCGCCAGCAGCCAGGAACTCAATTCACCCCTCCACTTT